The TCR beta chain under discussion was sequenced for a study of beta chain features in type 1 diabetes. Study-level findings and limits: Reduced insertions and increased deletions marked VDJ junctions in type 1 diabetes patients. Among all four CD4+ subsets, Type 1 diabetes patients had TCRB CDR3s that were moderately but significantly shorter.

Per donor, one heparinised blood draw averaged roughly 110 mL. Sorted CD4+ subsets: naive, central memory, regulatory, stem cell-like memory (CD45RO/CCR7/CD25/CD127/CD95/CD27 panel). The sequenced template was cDNA made from the entire isolated RNA. Only in-frame clones appear in the TCRdb table, and some are missing; sequencing was by immunoSEQ multiplex PCR. The sample consists of approximately 150,000 clones, 7% to 10% of them appearing once. This clone was detected only a few times. Its antigen is currently unknown. The origin of this receptor is a woman aged 18 to 35 in good health. Sequencing input: central memory CD4+ T cells from blood.

CDR3 amino acids: CSVEWGSGDTQYF. The CDR3 DNA reads as TGCAGCGTTGAATGGGGTAGCGGAGATACGCAGTATTTT. V and J are TRBV29-1 and TRBJ2-3; D may be TRBD2 (6 bases). CDR1 is SQVTM and CDR2 is ANQGSEA in the germline V gene. The V end was cut by 2 bases, the J end by 5 bases, with 11 bases between. The CDR3 sequence is 13 residues long.